These T cell receptor beta chains were read from a single sample in a study of blood T cells in healthy people across ages. TCRdb reanalysed the 5' RACE reads using MiXCR and keeps one entry per CDR3 protein. The sample lists roughly 680,000 distinct CDR3 sequences, around 50% occurring once. The sequenced sample was blood. These receptors were obtained from a woman older than 75 in good health. Both conserved end residues are part of each CDR3. The D gene is left open where the match is weak. The size of a clone is reported for some rows only, either as once, few or many, or as a class for expanded clones.

D,size,V,J,CDR3,DNA
TRBD2,NA,TRBV5-1,TRBJ2-5,CASSLPKLAGSDEQYF,TGCGCCAGCAGCCTGCCCAAGCTAGCGGGTAGCGATGAGCAGTACTTC
NA,NA,TRBV20-1,TRBJ2-1,CSGAESSYNEQFF,TGCAGTGGAGCAGAAAGCTCCTACAATGAGCAGTTCTTC
NA,NA,TRBV28,TRBJ2-7,CASRPQGYEQYF,TGTGCCAGCAGGCCCCAGGGTTACGAGCAGTACTTC
NA,NA,TRBV20-1,TRBJ2-5,CSARDWAGVLRTQYF,TGCAGTGCTAGAGATTGGGCAGGGGTTCTACGGACCCAGTACTTC
NA,NA,TRBV20-1,TRBJ2-7,CSARSAPGDEQYF,TGCAGTGCTAGGTCTGCTCCGGGGGACGAGCAGTACTTC
NA,NA,TRBV3-1,TRBJ1-1,CASSQGHRAGGNTEAFF,TGTGCCAGCAGCCAAGGCCATAGGGCCGGTGGAAACACTGAAGCTTTCTTT
TRBD2,NA,TRBV6-5,TRBJ2-5,CASSYSSSRGRAGFQETQYF,TGTGCCAGCAGTTACTCATCATCCCGCGGGAGGGCCGGTTTCCAAGAGACCCAGTACTTC
NA,NA,TRBV7-9,TRBJ1-4,CASSLSVDSKLFF,TGTGCCAGCAGCTTATCTGTGGACTCAAAACTGTTTTTT
NA,NA,TRBV3-1,TRBJ1-5,CASSQAEQPQHF,TGTGCCAGCAGCCAAGCGGAGCAGCCCCAGCATTTT
NA,once,TRBV6-2/TRBV6-3,TRBJ2-2,CASSYRVRTNTGELFF,TGTGCCAGCAGTTACCGCGTCCGAACGAACACCGGGGAGCTGTTTTTT
TRBD1,NA,TRBV27,TRBJ1-1,CASRDRAPTEAFF,TGTGCCAGCAGGGACAGGGCCCCGACTGAAGCTTTCTTT
NA,many,TRBV6-2/TRBV6-3,TRBJ2-7,CASTLGTVAYEQYF,TGTGCCAGCACCCTCGGGACGGTTGCCTACGAGCAGTACTTC
NA,NA,TRBV9,TRBJ2-3,CASSVSKSTDTQYF,TGTGCCAGCAGCGTAAGTAAGAGCACAGATACGCAGTATTTT
NA,NA,TRBV2,TRBJ2-5,CASSGSAGHGRQYF,TGTGCCAGCAGTGGGTCAGCGGGACACGGCCGCCAGTACTTC
NA,NA,TRBV7-6,TRBJ2-7,CASSSPARDQPHHSSYEQYF,TGTGCCAGCAGCTCCCCAGCCCGGGACCAACCCCACCATTCGTCCTACGAGCAGTACTTC
NA,many,TRBV20-1,TRBJ2-5,CSARPRGETQYF,TGCAGTGCTAGACCCAGAGGGGAGACCCAGTACTTC
NA,once,TRBV20-1,TRBJ2-5,CSARGLSTMEETQYF,TGCAGTGCTAGAGGCTTGAGTACAATGGAAGAGACCCAGTACTTC
TRBD2,NA,TRBV7-8,TRBJ2-1,CASGLAGGRNEQFF,TGTGCCAGCGGCTTGGCGGGGGGGCGAAATGAGCAGTTCTTC
NA,NA,TRBV7-9,TRBJ1-4,CASSYMTAATNEKLFF,TGTGCCAGCAGCTATATGACGGCCGCAACTAATGAAAAACTGTTTTTT
NA,NA,TRBV7-8,TRBJ2-5,CASSSSPGRLSSGNEQYF,TGTGCCAGCAGCTCCTCCCCAGGGCGGCTAAGTTCGGGAAATGAGCAGTACTTC
TRBD2,many,TRBV20-1,TRBJ2-3,CSARAGLAGETDTQYF,TGCAGTGCTAGAGCCGGACTAGCGGGAGAAACAGATACGCAGTATTTT
NA,NA,TRBV28,TRBJ1-2,CASSRSGFGYTF,TGTGCCAGCAGCCGCTCCGGGTTTGGCTACACCTTC
NA,NA,TRBV30,TRBJ2-7,CAWAALEQYF,TGTGCCTGGGCAGCCTTAGAGCAGTACTTC
NA,NA,TRBV5-1,TRBJ1-4,CASSVTADNEKLFF,TGCGCCAGCAGCGTAACAGCTGATAATGAAAAACTGTTTTTT
TRBD2,many,TRBV5-1,TRBJ2-1,CASSPTSGALNEQFF,TGCGCCAGCAGCCCGACTAGCGGCGCACTCAATGAGCAGTTCTTC
NA,NA,TRBV6-1,TRBJ2-1,CASNYFGHGNNEQFF,TGTGCCAGCAATTATTTTGGACACGGAAACAATGAGCAGTTCTTC
NA,many,TRBV5-1,TRBJ1-4,CASTPGRGEKLFF,TGCGCCAGCACCCCAGGCCGTGGTGAAAAACTGTTTTTT
TRBD1,NA,TRBV3-1,TRBJ1-1,CASQGGGNVNTEAFF,TGTGCCAGCCAGGGAGGGGGCAACGTGAACACTGAAGCTTTCTTT
TRBD1,NA,TRBV5-1,TRBJ2-2,CASSFSGTGYTGELFF,TGCGCCAGCAGCTTCTCCGGGACAGGGTACACCGGGGAGCTGTTTTTT
NA,NA,TRBV3-1,TRBJ2-1,CASSLVGPPGQFF,TGTGCCAGCAGCCTCGTAGGGCCTCCGGGGCAGTTCTTC
NA,many,TRBV11-3,TRBJ2-7,CASSPTVTGEQYF,TGTGCCAGCAGCCCGACAGTGACCGGCGAGCAGTACTTC
NA,NA,TRBV5-1,TRBJ2-7,CASSLDDRYEQYF,TGCGCCAGCAGCTTGGACGACCGCTACGAGCAGTACTTC
NA,NA,TRBV12-3/TRBV12-4,TRBJ1-2,CVSSPGGGYTF,TGTGTCAGCAGCCCGGGGGGTGGCTACACCTTC
NA,many,TRBV12-3/TRBV12-4,TRBJ1-2,CASSLRSSVYGYTF,TGTGCCAGCAGTTTACGCAGCTCCGTCTATGGCTACACCTTC
NA,NA,TRBV6-4,TRBJ1-5,CASSDQVNRVVDQPQHF,TGTGCCAGCAGTGATCAGGTTAACAGGGTGGTGGATCAGCCCCAGCATTTT
NA,many,TRBV9,TRBJ1-1,CASSVEGNTEAFF,TGTGCCAGCAGCGTAGAAGGGAACACTGAAGCTTTCTTT
NA,NA,TRBV27,TRBJ2-7,CASKRGISYNEQYF,TGTGCCAGCAAAAGGGGGATAAGCTACAATGAGCAGTACTTC
NA,many,TRBV10-3,TRBJ2-7,CAIRTSYEQYF,TGTGCCATCAGGACTAGCTACGAGCAGTACTTC
TRBD2,once,TRBV7-6,TRBJ2-7,CASSPTGGWYEQYF,TGTGCCAGCAGCCCCACCGGGGGGTGGTACGAGCAGTACTTC
TRBD1,few,TRBV4-2,TRBJ2-7,CASSRDRAGYEQYF,TGTGCCAGCAGCCGCGACAGGGCGGGCTACGAGCAGTACTTC
TRBD2,few,TRBV11-3,TRBJ2-7,CATNRLAGDEQYF,TGTGCCACCAACAGACTAGCGGGGGACGAGCAGTACTTC
NA,NA,TRBV12-3/TRBV12-4,TRBJ2-2,CASWLDGGELFF,TGTGCCAGCTGGCTGGATGGCGGGGAGCTGTTTTTT
NA,few,TRBV7-2,TRBJ2-3,CASSVNIRDTQYF,TGTGCCAGCAGCGTCAACATTCGGGATACGCAGTATTTT
TRBD2,many,TRBV7-2,TRBJ2-1,CASSLLGSGTSGINEQFF,TGTGCCAGCAGCTTATTGGGATCCGGAACTAGCGGGATCAATGAGCAGTTCTTC
TRBD2,many,TRBV20-1,TRBJ2-7,CSPSGPSSYEQYF,TGCAGCCCTAGCGGGCCGAGCTCCTACGAGCAGTACTTC
NA,many,TRBV5-8,TRBJ1-5,CASSLEGYSNQPQHF,TGTGCCAGCAGCTTGGAAGGATATAGCAATCAGCCCCAGCATTTT
NA,few,TRBV7-9,TRBJ2-1,CASSLEGRPGEQFF,TGTGCCAGCAGCTTAGAGGGCCGACCGGGGGAGCAGTTCTTC
NA,NA,TRBV5-5,TRBJ2-1,CASSLAHGGGQFF,TGTGCCAGCAGCTTGGCCCATGGAGGGGGACAGTTCTTC
NA,NA,TRBV6-5,TRBJ2-2,CASSYSVGGAGTGELFF,TGTGCCAGCAGTTACTCGGTGGGGGGCGCGGGCACCGGGGAGCTGTTTTTT
NA,NA,TRBV5-1,TRBJ2-2,CASSLGQSTGELFF,TGCGCCAGCAGCTTGGGACAGAGCACCGGGGAGCTGTTTTTT
NA,NA,TRBV29-1,TRBJ1-4,CSVMSQGGEKLFF,TGCAGCGTTATGTCACAGGGAGGGGAAAAACTGTTTTTT
NA,NA,TRBV12-3/TRBV12-4,TRBJ1-1,CASSPRTVSTEAFF,TGTGCCAGCAGTCCTCGGACAGTGAGCACTGAAGCTTTCTTT
NA,many,TRBV7-2,TRBJ2-4,CASSIPGTVKNIQYF,TGTGCCAGCAGCATCCCCGGGACGGTTAAAAACATTCAGTACTTC
NA,NA,TRBV27,TRBJ2-7,CASSLNGYNEQYF,TGTGCCAGCAGTTTAAATGGCTACAATGAGCAGTACTTC
NA,NA,TRBV10-3,TRBJ2-1,CAISESTPHSYNEQFF,TGTGCCATCAGTGAGTCGACCCCTCACTCCTACAATGAGCAGTTCTTC
TRBD2,many,TRBV20-1,TRBJ2-1,CSARPTSAYYNEQFF,TGCAGTGCTAGACCAACTAGCGCTTATTACAATGAGCAGTTCTTC
TRBD2,NA,TRBV5-1,TRBJ2-1,CASSLGAGGAYNEQFF,TGCGCCAGCAGCTTGGGAGCGGGGGGCGCCTACAATGAGCAGTTCTTC
NA,many,TRBV5-1,TRBJ2-1,CASTLGTRVYNEQFF,TGCGCCAGCACTCTCGGGACTCGGGTCTACAATGAGCAGTTCTTC